This T cell receptor beta chain was found in a study of radiation and T cells in renal cell carcinoma. General observations from the study: Dominant CDR3 motifs were more common in irradiated tumors than controls.

Regarding treatment: 15 Gy SBRT to primary tumor, nephrectomy 4 weeks later. Nephrectomy followed 15 Gy stereotactic body radiation by 4 weeks. The patient's renal cell carcinoma had clear cell pathology. The CDR3 consists of 14 residues. The germline gives CDR1 LGHNA, CDR2 YNFKEQ. V dropped 5 bases and J dropped 3 bases, with 11 bases sitting between them. Produced via immunoSEQ multiplex PCR; TCRdb's table is partial and in-frame only. Among about 9,300 clones listed, roughly 60% were seen once. About this clone: Its target is not known.

The origin of this receptor is a woman aged 45-65 years with renal cell carcinoma. This chain links TRBV4-2 with TRBJ1-5; the D is unclear. This specimen was tumor tissue, taken from a patient whose treatment included radiotherapy and nephrectomy. The CDR3 DNA reads TGTGCCAGCAGCTTTGGCGGCCTCAATCAGCCCCAGCATTTT. It encodes CASSFGGLNQPQHF.